This T cell receptor beta chain was found in a study of blood T cell repertoires in COVID-19. The wider study: The origin of the acute and convalescent COVID-19 samples was the United States, Italy and Spain.

V was clipped by 6 bases and J by 7 bases; unmatched bases: 10. CDR3 length: 14 amino acids. The V gene's germline CDR1 is SGDLS and CDR2 YYNGEE. Source study methods: Amplification with reference gene primers provided the estimates of nucleated cell counts. The table came from immunoSEQ multiplex PCR; TCRdb's copy has only in-frame clones and leaves some out. V and J calls plus clone size are reproduced from that table; the DNA served to infer D and trimming. Among approximately 18,000 clones listed, 81% were seen once. This TCR was recovered from a man aged 55 to 70 with acute or convalescent COVID-19. The sample comprised peripheral blood. The chain is built from TRBV9 and TRBJ2-1, with 7 bases matching TRBD1. The CDR3 sequence: CASTENRGQNEQFF. The DNA of the CDR3 is TGTGCCAGCACCGAGAACAGGGGACAGAATGAGCAGTTCTTC. Full variable domain (remainder filled in from reference TRBV9 and TRBJ2-1): DSGVTQTPKHLITATGQRVTLRCSPRSGDLSVYWYQQSLDQGLQFLIQYYNGEERAKGNILERFSAQQFPDLHSELNLSSLELGDSALYFCASTENRGQNEQFFGPGTRLTVL.